These 23 T cell receptor beta chains originate from one sample sequenced in a study of a mutant IDH1 vaccine in newly diagnosed glioma. Antigen specificity for these receptors is unknown. The time point is: week 23, last vaccination. Doses of 300 ug of mutant IDH1 20-mer peptide were given with topical imiquimod. Assay used: immunoSEQ multiplex PCR; TCRdb lists only in-frame clones, some missing. Here the sample spans roughly 60,000 clones, about four fifths being singletons. The starting material was PBMCs, obtained from a glioma patient whose treatment included an IDH1 peptide vaccine. The receptors here all came from a man in his forties with glioma.

The rearrangement joins TRBV5-4 to TRBJ2-3, with 8 bases aligning to TRBD2. Germline CDR1 SGHNT, CDR2 YYREEE (reference sequence). The CDR3 runs 16 residues. With 0 bases clipped from V and 1 base from J, the junction kept 4 bases outside the gene matches. The CDR3 DNA sequence: TGTGCCAGCAGCTTGGAAGGGACTAGGGGCACAGATACGCAGTATTTT. As protein: CASSLEGTRGTDTQYF.

This rearrangement joins TRBV7-2 to TRBJ1-2, with TRBD1 matching over 8 bases. The germline CDR1 and CDR2 sequences are SGHTA and FQGNSA. V was clipped by 5 bases and J by 4 bases; unmatched bases: 3. This CDR3 has 13 residues. The CDR3 sequence is CASSTGGGYGYTF. In DNA, the CDR3 is TGTGCCAGCAGCACAGGGGGTGGCTATGGCTACACCTTC.

V and J are TRBV6-5 and TRBJ1-2; 7 bases map to TRBD1. The germline V gene encodes CDR1 MNHEY and CDR2 SVGAGI. The V gene end was trimmed by 2 bases and the J gene end by 7 bases; junction bases not matched to a gene: 7. The CDR3 is 14 amino acids. CDR3 residues: CASSYEGATGGYTF. The CDR3 DNA reads as TGTGCCAGCAGTTACGAGGGGGCGACCGGTGGCTACACCTTC.

This sequence joins TRBV2 and TRBJ1-1, with no clear D. CDR1 is SNHLY, CDR2 FYNNEI, per germline. This CDR3 has 13 residues. Trimming removed 1 base from V and 4 bases from J, with 7 bases in between. The CDR3 DNA follows: TGTGCCAGCAGTGAAGTGTTTTCCACTGAAGCTTTCTTT. It yields the protein CASSEVFSTEAFF.

This clone has a handful of counts. The chain has TRBV4-1 and TRBJ1-5; D remains unclear. This CDR3 is built from 12 residues. In germline, CDR1 is MGHRA, CDR2 YSYEKL. The ends were cut back, 3 bases at V and 2 bases at J, with 2 bases in the middle. CDR3 nucleotide sequence: TGCGCCAGCAGCCAGGGCAATCAGCCCCAGCATTTT. Its protein product is CASSQGNQPQHF.

For this clone: One end of the junction does not line up with germline, which may come from a read error. J is TRBJ1-2 and V is TRBV25-1; no clear D. The CDR3 contains 11 residues. The germline V gene encodes CDR1 MGHDK and CDR2 SYGVNS. The CDR3 DNA follows: TGTGCCAGCAGTGAATGGGCAGTCGTCGCCTTC. This gives the protein CASSEWAVVAF.

The V call is TRBV5-4, the J call TRBJ2-5; a weak D match, TRBD1 (6 bases). Per the germline V gene, CDR1 is SGHNT and CDR2 is YYREEE (reference sequence). V lost 2 bases to trimming and J lost 0 bases, with 8 bases between them. This CDR3 spans 14 amino acids. CDR3 protein: CASSLGQYQETQYF. CDR3 DNA: TGTGCCAGCAGCTTAGGACAGTACCAAGAGACCCAGTACTTC.

The V and J genes are TRBV7-9 and TRBJ2-3; 8 nucleotides match TRBD2. With 3 bases clipped from V and 3 bases from J, the junction kept 5 bases outside the gene matches. The CDR3 has 15 residues. Germline loops: CDR1 SEHNR, CDR2 FQNEAQ (reference sequence). CDR3 sequence: CASSFGGARTDTQYF. DNA for the CDR3: TGTGCCAGCAGCTTCGGGGGGGCCCGTACAGATACGCAGTATTTT.

This chain uses TRBV7-7 with TRBJ2-3; TRBD2 aligns across 10 bases. This CDR3 region has 15 residues. The junction had 3 bases not matched to a gene; V was cut back by 5 bases and J by 1 base. From germline, CDR1 is SSHAT and CDR2 FNYEAQ (reference sequence). The CDR3 sequence is CASSVGLAGTDTQYF. The CDR3, as DNA: TGTGCCAGCAGCGTAGGACTAGCGGGCACAGATACGCAGTATTTT.

This chain uses TRBV5-1 with TRBJ2-7; 9 bases map to TRBD1. V shed 1 base and J 3 bases; nucleotides not matched to a gene: 5. CDR3 length: 15 amino acids. CDR1 SGHRS and CDR2 YFSETQ come from the germline V gene. DNA for the CDR3: TGCGCCAGCAGCTTGAGGACAGGGGAAGTCTACGAGCAGTACTTC. Translation gives CASSLRTGEVYEQYF. The complete variable domain, with remaining parts taken from reference TRBV5-1 and TRBJ2-7, reads KAGVTQTPRYLIKTRGQQVTLSCSPISGHRSVSWYQQTPGQGLQFLFEYFSETQRNKGNFPGRFSGRQFSNSRSEMNVSTLELGDSALYLCASSLRTGEVYEQYFGPGTRLTVT.

This clone has only one observation. The rearrangement joins TRBV18 to TRBJ2-5, with D maybe TRBD1 (5 bases). This CDR3 spans 14 amino acids. V shed 6 bases and J shed 1 base, with 12 bases lying between them. Looked up from germline, CDR1 is KGHSH and CDR2 is LQKENI. CDR3 DNA sequence: TGTGCCAGCTCGACCGGGCAGGGCCAAGAGACCCAGTACTTC. It encodes CASSTGQGQETQYF.

This rearrangement joins TRBV6-5 to TRBJ1-6; D gene uncertain. V lost 2 bases and J 0 bases, leaving 5 bases between the germline ends. Looked up from germline, CDR1 is MNHEY and CDR2 is SVGAGI. The CDR3 is 15 amino acids. This CDR3 reads CASSYESSYNSPLHF. In DNA, the CDR3 is TGTGCCAGCAGTTACGAGAGCTCCTATAATTCACCCCTCCACTTT.

The rearrangement joins TRBV6-6 to TRBJ1-1, with 9 bases identical to TRBD1. Germline V gene data show CDR1 as MNHNY and CDR2 as SVGAGI (reference sequence). The CDR3 sequence is 14 residues long. With 8 bases clipped from V and 5 bases from J, the junction kept 9 bases outside the gene matches. CDR3 DNA sequence: TGTGCCAGCCCGAGTGACAGGGGGTGGACTGAAGCTTTCTTT. Protein: CASPSDRGWTEAFF.

The chain links TRBV27 to TRBJ1-2; D remains ambiguous. Germline CDR1 is MNHEY and CDR2 is SMNVEV (reference sequence). Trimming left V 4 bases short and J 4 bases short, with 19 bases between. The CDR3 has 16 residues. The CDR3 here is CASSSAPGRGGYGYTF. The CDR3 nucleotides are TGTGCCAGCAGTTCAGCGCCGGGCCGCGGAGGCTATGGCTACACCTTC.

The rearrangement joins TRBV7-9 to TRBJ1-1; D not resolved. The germline gives CDR1 SEHNR, CDR2 FQNEAQ (reference sequence). This CDR3 is built from 13 residues. Trimming removed 0 bases at V and 3 bases at J, with 5 bases between. The CDR3 DNA sequence: TGTGCCAGCAGCTTAGCCAGCTACACTGAAGCTTTCTTT. It is translated as CASSLASYTEAFF.

The genes are TRBV5-1 and TRBJ2-2; 10 bases line up with TRBD1. The germline V gene encodes CDR1 SGHRS and CDR2 YFSETQ. V shed 4 bases and J 4 bases; nucleotides not matched to a gene: 4. The CDR3 extends over 15 amino acids. CDR3 sequence: CASSEDRGGTGELFF. For the CDR3, the DNA is TGCGCCAGCAGCGAGGACAGGGGGGGCACCGGGGAGCTGTTTTTT.

The chain links TRBV7-7 to TRBJ1-3; TRBD1 matches at 7 bases. Germline CDR1 SSHAT, CDR2 FNYEAQ (reference sequence). The CDR3 is 15 amino acids. Trimming removed 5 bases from V and 0 bases from J; junction bases left unmatched: 4. This CDR3 is CASSPGQHSGNTIYF. CDR3 DNA: TGTGCCAGCAGCCCGGGACAGCACTCTGGAAACACCATATATTTT.

The V and J genes are TRBV6-6 and TRBJ1-2, with 8 bases lining up with TRBD1. Germline CDR1 is MNHNY and CDR2 is SVGAGI (reference sequence). The CDR3 contains 15 residues. V lost 5 bases to trimming and J lost 4 bases; unmatched junction nucleotides: 9. CDR3 nucleotides: TGTGCCAGCAGTCCGACAGGGGCGGAGGGCTATGGCTACACCTTC. It is translated as CASSPTGAEGYGYTF.

CDR3 loop: CASMENTGELFF. The CDR3 DNA is TGTGCCAGCATGGAGAACACCGGGGAGCTGTTTTTT. The chain has TRBV6-5 and TRBJ2-2, with D unresolved. Per the germline V gene, CDR1 is MNHEY and CDR2 is SVGAGI. The CDR3 length is 12 residues. The V end lost 7 bases, the J end lost 1 base, and 4 bases lay between the germline ends.

The chain couples TRBV21-1 to TRBJ2-1; TRBD2, the table's D call, lacks a check against the DNA. TRBV21-1 is termed a pseudogene. The CDR3 has 11 residues. CDR3 nucleotides: TGTGCCAGCAGGAACGGAGGGTGGCAGTTCTTC. Protein: CASRNGGWQFF.

The J gene is TRBJ1-2, the V gene TRBV6-1; unclear D gene. The CDR3 has 15 residues. From germline, CDR1 is MNHNS and CDR2 SASEGT. The ends were cut back, 3 bases at V and 8 bases at J, with 19 bases in the middle. The CDR3 protein is CASSDKVRGVGGYTF. The CDR3 nucleotides read TGTGCCAGCAGTGACAAAGTTCGGGGAGTTGGAGGCTACACCTTC.

The rearrangement uses TRBV7-9 and TRBJ2-1; D perhaps matches TRBD2 (5 bases). Germline CDR1 reads SEHNR; CDR2 reads FQNEAQ (reference sequence). V was cut by 1 base and J by 7 bases, with 5 bases left in between. The CDR3 extends over 12 amino acids. In nucleotides, the CDR3 is TGTGCCAGCAGCTTAGGGGAGAATGAGCAGTTCTTC. Amino acids: CASSLGENEQFF.

This clone was observed a handful of times. V gene TRBV18 combines with J gene TRBJ1-4; the D is unclear. The germline V gene has CDR1 KGHSH and CDR2 LQKENI. The CDR3 sequence is 14 residues long. Trimming took off 2 bases at V and 8 bases at J, with 12 bases between the two ends. The CDR3, as DNA: TGTGCCAGCTCACCAGACACCCGGTTGGAAAAACTGTTTTTT. It translates to CASSPDTRLEKLFF.